The clone carrying this TCR beta chain is classed as medium-sized (0.01 to 0.1%) by frequency. Its antigen is unidentified. The record originates from a study of human CD8 memory T cell subsets. Findings of the study overall: Stem-like memory T cells and precursor exhausted T cells had repertoires whose mutual overlap was minimal.

Production of TCR beta libraries used UMI-labeled 5' RACE as the method. From its re-call of the 5' RACE reads, TCRdb lists each CDR3 protein once, without DNA. The sample shows roughly 10,000 distinct CDR3 sequences, and 15% to 18% sits with its ten largest clones. Germline CDR1 reads DFQATT; CDR2 reads SNEGSKA (reference sequence). The CDR3 length is 12 residues. The PBMC came from buffy coats of healthy donors. The specimen was CD8+ T cells from PBMCs. This chain uses TRBV20-1 with TRBJ2-7; the TCRdb call, TRBD2, lacks DNA for checking. The sequence was obtained from a human donor in good health. This CDR3 reads CSARRGIYEQYF.